What follows are 26 T cell receptor beta chains derived from one specimen sequenced in a study of blood T cell repertoires in COVID-19. The protocol was immunoSEQ multiplex PCR, while the TCRdb copy is restricted to in-frame clones and leaves out a portion. Of hundreds of thousands of clones listed, roughly 76% are singletons. Sequencing was carried out using peripheral blood. The receptors originated from an elderly woman with COVID-19, enrolled during active disease.

V gene TRBV18 combines with J gene TRBJ2-1; TRBD2 matches at 8 bases. This CDR3 has 15 amino acids. The junction had 9 bases not matched to a gene; V was cut back by 7 bases and J by 4 bases. Per the germline V gene, CDR1 is KGHSH and CDR2 is LQKENI. CDR3 protein: CASFPEAGGYNEQFF. Written as DNA, the CDR3 is TGTGCCAGCTTCCCGGAGGCGGGAGGTTACAATGAGCAGTTCTTC.

This clone came up a few times. This rearrangement joins TRBV27 to TRBJ1-5; maybe TRBD1 (6 bases). Germline loops: CDR1 MNHEY, CDR2 SMNVEV (reference sequence). V was clipped by 5 bases and J by 4 bases, with 6 bases between them. The CDR3 contains 12 residues. The CDR3 nucleotides read TGTGCCAGCAGTACAGGGAATCAGCCCCAGCATTTT. It translates to CASSTGNQPQHF.

This clone was counted between two and nine times. This chain connects TRBV7-3 to TRBJ1-6, with D perhaps TRBD1 (6 bases). The CDR3 contains 14 residues. Germline CDR1 and CDR2: SGHTA and FQGTGA. V lost 3 bases, J lost 7 bases, and 10 bases lay in between. CDR3 residues: CASSFGTLNSPLHF. In nucleotides, the CDR3 is TGTGCCAGCAGCTTTGGGACATTGAATTCACCCCTCCACTTT.

V is TRBV5-4 and J is TRBJ2-2; 9 bases map to TRBD1. Germline V gene sequence: CDR1 SGHNT, CDR2 YYREEE (reference sequence). Germline trimming cut 4 bases from V and 5 bases from J; bases unmatched to any gene: 12. CDR3 length: 17 residues. The CDR3 loop is CASSPTGGKRGTGELFF. DNA for the CDR3: TGTGCCAGCAGCCCGACAGGGGGAAAGAGGGGGACCGGGGAGCTGTTTTTT.

The rearrangement joins TRBV18 to TRBJ2-7, with D perhaps TRBD2 (6 bases). CDR1 KGHSH and CDR2 LQKENI come from the germline V gene. Between the trimmed V and J ends, which lost 6 bases and 3 bases, there was a span of 12 bases. This CDR3 has 13 residues. The CDR3 coding sequence is TGTGCCAGCTCCCCGGGGGTGGACTACGAGCAGTACTTC. Its translation: CASSPGVDYEQYF.

This chain joins TRBV3-1 (or the pseudogene TRBV3-2) and TRBJ2-1; D perhaps matches TRBD1 (5 bases). Germline CDR1 is LGHDT and CDR2 is YNNKEL (reference sequence). Trimming cost V 1 base and J 2 bases, with 9 bases left between them. The CDR3 spans 15 residues. The chain's CDR3 is CASSQAGFPYNEQFF. The CDR3 DNA reads TGTGCCAGCAGCCAAGCAGGGTTTCCCTACAATGAGCAGTTCTTC.

V usage is TRBV18 and J usage is TRBJ1-4; D ambiguous. V gave up 3 bases and J gave up 3 bases, with 11 bases separating them. CDR1 and CDR2 (germline): KGHSH, LQKENI. The CDR3 is 15 amino acids. This chain's CDR3 is CASSPQNGANEKLFF. CDR3 bases: TGTGCCAGCTCACCCCAAAACGGGGCTAATGAAAAACTGTTTTTT.

The chain combines TRBV6-2 or TRBV6-3 with TRBJ2-1; TRBD2 matches 8 bases. CDR1 is MNHEY, CDR2 SVGEGT, per germline. Trimming cost V 0 bases and J 6 bases; bases outside gene matches: 7. This CDR3 has 16 residues. The CDR3 loop is CASSYSGAGAPNEQFF. The CDR3 DNA reads as TGTGCCAGCAGTTACTCCGGAGCGGGAGCACCCAATGAGCAGTTCTTC.

The chain links TRBV7-2 to TRBJ2-3; the D gene is possibly TRBD2 (6 bases). The CDR3 has 15 residues. The V end was cut by 5 bases, the J end by 2 bases, with 14 bases between. Germline values: CDR1 SGHTA, CDR2 FQGNSA. In nucleotides, the CDR3 is TGTGCCAGCAGCCCACCGCGGGATGTCACAGATACGCAGTATTTT. Translating it yields CASSPPRDVTDTQYF.

In this sample, this clone turned up a few times. The genes are TRBV29-1 and TRBJ2-7, with TRBD1 identical over 10 bases. The V and J ends lost 7 bases and 7 bases, in that order; junction bases with no gene match: 7. There are 12 residues in the CDR3. In germline, CDR1 is SQVTM, CDR2 ANQGSEA. The CDR3 here is CSGRDRGFEQYF. In DNA form, the CDR3 reads TGCAGCGGCCGGGACAGGGGTTTTGAGCAGTACTTC.

The chain uses TRBV5-1 and TRBJ1-5; D gene ambiguous. Per the germline V gene, CDR1 is SGHRS and CDR2 is YFSETQ. V was cut by 0 bases and J by 2 bases, with 9 bases left in between. There are 15 residues in the CDR3. The DNA of the CDR3 is TGCGCCAGCAGCTTGGATCCGGGAGGCAATCAGCCCCAGCATTTT. Protein: CASSLDPGGNQPQHF.

This clone was recorded once. J is TRBJ1-1 and V is TRBV27; possible D gene TRBD1, 6 bases. The V and J ends lost 8 bases and 3 bases respectively, with 10 bases between them. Per the germline V gene, CDR1 is MNHEY and CDR2 is SMNVEV (reference sequence). This CDR3 is built from 12 residues. CDR3 in DNA: TGTGCCAGCGGACAGACTTACACTGAAGCTTTCTTT. As protein: CASGQTYTEAFF.

The chain recombines TRBV3-1 (or the pseudogene TRBV3-2) with TRBJ2-2, with D perhaps matching TRBD2 (5 bases). Looked up from germline, CDR1 is LGHDT and CDR2 is YNNKEL (reference sequence). This CDR3 has 14 amino acids. The V gene lost 4 bases and the J gene lost 7 bases, with 13 bases spanning the gap. The CDR3, as DNA: TGTGCCAGCAGCCCTACGGAACGGGGCGGGGAGCTGTTTTTT. Encoded protein: CASSPTERGGELFF.

The chain joins TRBV30 to TRBJ1-6; TRBD1 matches 10 bases. The CDR3 extends over 16 amino acids. With 2 bases clipped from V and 9 bases from J, the junction kept 10 bases outside the gene matches. In germline, CDR1 is GTSNPN, CDR2 SVGIG (reference sequence). The CDR3 region is CAWSPRTGGGGSPLHF. CDR3 DNA: TGTGCCTGGAGTCCGCGGACAGGGGGGGGAGGTTCACCCCTCCACTTT.

This clone showed up just once. The gene calls are TRBV18 and TRBJ1-5, with 7 bases lining up with TRBD1. The V gene's germline CDR1 is KGHSH and CDR2 LQKENI. The CDR3 extends over 14 amino acids. The V gene end was trimmed by 3 bases and the J gene end by 5 bases; junction bases not matched to a gene: 4. The DNA for the CDR3 is TGTGCCAGCTCACCTTTCACAGGGGATCAGCCCCAGCATTTT. Amino acids: CASSPFTGDQPQHF.

The chain employs TRBV7-9 and TRBJ1-5, with D unresolved. V lost 5 bases to trimming and J lost 0 bases, with 14 bases between them. This CDR3 has 16 residues. Germline CDR1 and CDR2: SEHNR and FQNEAQ (reference sequence). CDR3 sequence: CASSAGSPISNQPQHF. The CDR3 DNA sequence: TGTGCCAGCAGCGCCGGGTCCCCCATTAGCAATCAGCCCCAGCATTTT.

The chain joins TRBV6-6 to TRBJ1-5, with a possible D match to TRBD1 (6 bases). CDR3 length equals 14 residues. V lost 7 bases and J lost 1, with 11 bases in between. CDR1 is MNHNY, CDR2 SVGAGI, per germline (reference sequence). CDR3 bases: TGTGCCAGCAAGGGACAACAGAGCAATCAGCCCCAGCATTTT. The encoded protein is CASKGQQSNQPQHF.

The chain carries TRBV2 and TRBJ2-3; 8 positions agree with TRBD1. The V and J ends lost 11 bases and 6 bases, in that order; junction bases with no gene match: 10. From germline, CDR1 is SNHLY and CDR2 FYNNEI. This CDR3 comprises 13 residues. This CDR3 reads CARGTGLRDTQYF. In nucleotides, the CDR3 is TGTGCCCGGGGGACAGGCCTTCGGGATACGCAGTATTTT.

The CDR3 region has the DNA TGCGCCAGCAGCCGACCGAGCGGCAGCTACGAGCAGTACTTC. It yields the protein CASSRPSGSYEQYF. The J gene is TRBJ2-7, the V gene TRBV5-1, with D perhaps matching TRBD2 (5 bases). The V gene's germline CDR1 is SGHRS and CDR2 YFSETQ. The ends were cut back, 4 bases at V and 3 bases at J, with 14 bases in the middle. The CDR3 is 14 amino acids. Full variable domain (missing parts from reference TRBV5-1 and TRBJ2-7): KAGVTQTPRYLIKTRGQQVTLSCSPISGHRSVSWYQQTPGQGLQFLFEYFSETQRNKGNFPGRFSGRQFSNSRSEMNVSTLELGDSALYLCASSRPSGSYEQYFGPGTRLTVT.

In this sample, this clone turned up once. The CDR3 protein is CASSSGLPGRGGELFF. CDR3 coding DNA: TGTGCCAGCAGTTCCGGGTTGCCCGGGAGGGGTGGGGAGCTGTTTTTT. The chain recombines TRBV28 with TRBJ2-2; the match to TRBD2 covers 8 bases. The V segment lost 4 bases and the J segment 8 bases; nucleotides outside the gene matches: 12. Germline CDR1 reads MDHEN; CDR2 reads SYDVKM. The length of the CDR3 is 16 residues.

The chain joins TRBV30 to TRBJ1-4; the match to TRBD1 covers 9 bases. This CDR3 region has 16 residues. Germline CDR1 is GTSNPN and CDR2 is SVGIG (reference sequence). The ends lost 2 bases at V and 6 bases at J; junction bases unmatched: 10. The CDR3 DNA reads TGTGCCTGGAGTTCCCCGGACAGGGGCCGAGATGAAAAACTGTTTTTT. Translation: CAWSSPDRGRDEKLFF.

This clone has only one observation. It may be a read error: a sequence one base away is much more abundant. Other DNA sequences in the same sample also yield this CDR3. The V gene is TRBV11-1, the J gene TRBJ1-6; D is unclear. Germline V CDR1 and CDR2: SGHAT, FQDESV (reference sequence). CDR3 size: 12 residues. CDR3 in DNA: TGCGCCAGCAGCTTGGCCAATTCACCCCTCCACTTT. Its translation: CASSLANSPLHF.

The chain is built from TRBV7-2 and TRBJ1-1; 7 bases match TRBD1. Trimming took 8 bases from V and 4 from J; bases not matched to a gene: 7. Germline CDR1 SGHTA, CDR2 FQGNSA. CDR3 size: 13 residues. The CDR3 here is CASQPYRGTEAFF. DNA of the CDR3: TGTGCCAGCCAACCTTACAGGGGCACTGAAGCTTTCTTT.

The rearrangement uses TRBV9 and TRBJ2-2; 16 nucleotides agree with TRBD2. The length of the CDR3 is 18 residues. V was clipped by 4 bases and J by 4 bases; unmatched bases: 7. Germline V gene sequence: CDR1 SGDLS, CDR2 YYNGEE. DNA of the CDR3: TGTGCCAGCAGCTTGGGACTAGCGGGAGGGCCGGGCACCGGGGAGCTGTTTTTT. The encoded protein is CASSLGLAGGPGTGELFF.

V and J are TRBV3-1 (or the pseudogene TRBV3-2) and TRBJ1-5, with D uncertain. The CDR3 totals 15 residues. Germline lookup yields CDR1 LGHDT and CDR2 YNNKEL (reference sequence). The V gene lost 3 bases and the J gene lost 6 bases, with 15 bases spanning the gap. The CDR3 DNA is TGTGCCAGCAGCCAGGGTCAGGTCCCAAGTCAGCCCCAGCATTTT. Translating it yields CASSQGQVPSQPQHF.

CDR3 protein: CAFRDRGNYGYTF. For the CDR3, the DNA is TGTGCCTTCCGGGACAGAGGTAACTATGGCTACACCTTC. This chain links TRBV30 with TRBJ1-2; 7 positions match TRBD1. Germline values: CDR1 GTSNPN, CDR2 SVGIG (reference sequence). The CDR3 is 13 residues long. V was clipped by 7 bases and J by 1 base; unmatched bases: 6. The full variable domain, rest sourced from reference TRBV30 and TRBJ1-2, is SQTIHQWPATLVQPVGSPLSLECTVEGTSNPNLYWYRQAAGRGLQLLFYSVGIGQISSEVPQNLSASRPQDRQFILSSKKLLLSDSGFYLCAFRDRGNYGYTFGSGTRLTVV.